This T cell receptor (beta chain) was identified in a study of T cell repertoires in cytomegalovirus infection. On the study more broadly: It was recently identified HLA-C-restricted and well-studied HLA-B-restricted CMV epitopes that the study used.

TCRdb re-derived calls from the reads in MiXCR, one entry per CDR3 protein. Altogether fewer than 850,000 distinct CDR3 sequences are present, just under 30% being singletons, with the ten largest covering about an eighth. With regard to this clonotype: Its antigen is not known.

Regarding the study as a whole: The study found HLA-C-restricted CMV-specific TCR beta clonotypes dominating the ex vivo response.

Sequencing was performed on cultured CD8+ T cells from PBMCs, taken from culture after CMV antigen stimulation. The source is a human donor in good health (CMV status not recorded). Some clones in this sample may be carry-over from other donors' samples.

Written as DNA, the CDR3 is TGTGCCAGCAGTGAAGGCGGGCGGGGGGCCGGAGAGACCCAGTACTTC. Amino acids: CASSEGGRGAGETQYF. V and J are TRBV2 and TRBJ2-5; 8 bases fit TRBD2. Germline V gives CDR1 SNHLY, CDR2 FYNNEI. There are 16 residues in the CDR3. Trimming removed 1 base from V and 4 bases from J; junction bases left unmatched: 8. Using reference TRBV2 and TRBJ2-5 for the parts outside the CDR3, the full variable domain is EPEVTQTPSHQVTQMGQEVILRCVPISNHLYFYWYRQILGQKVEFLVSFYNNEISEKSEIFDDQFSVERPDGSNFTLKIRSTKLEDSAMYFCASSEGGRGAGETQYFGPGTRLLVL.